This paragraph covers one TCR beta chain sequence. Its target is not known. This entry comes from a study of shared clonotypes between healthy human individuals. Study context: For every donor, three CD4 naive, three CD4 memory, two CD8 naive and one CD8 memory plates were used.

Terminally differentiated effector memory CD45RA+ cells were excluded by CCR7 positive selection of CD45RO-negative cells. Only Caucasian adults living in Nashville, Tennessee served as donors. TCRdb keeps only in-frame clones here, not all; method: immunoSEQ multiplex PCR. The repertoire holds 500,000 to 700,000 clones, with 95% as singletons. CDR1 is SGHRS, CDR2 YFSETQ, per germline. V lost 3 bases and J 4 bases, leaving 7 bases between the germline ends. The CDR3 has 12 residues. Study results and limitations: Shared clonotypes: about 5.3% naive CD4, under 4% naive CD8, 2.3% memory CD4, roughly 0.4% memory CD8.

Sequencing input: naive CD8+ T cells sorted from blood. V usage is TRBV5-1 and J usage is TRBJ1-2, with D uncertain. The sequence was collected from a woman aged 25 to 45 in good health. CDR3 DNA: TGCGCCAGCAGCTCAGGAACCTATGGCTACACCTTC. Protein: CASSSGTYGYTF.